One T cell receptor beta chain is described in this entry. Study processing details: Reference gene primers were amplified, and this amplification served to estimate nucleated cell counts. Sequencing was performed with immunoSEQ multiplex PCR; in TCRdb, only in-frame clones are kept and a portion is missing. V and J calls and clone size follow that table, whereas D and trimming were derived from the DNA. Of about 80,000 clones in the sample, 78% are singletons; the top ten hold roughly 15%. This sample is part of a study of blood T cell repertoires in COVID-19. Study context: Collection of acute and convalescent COVID-19 samples took place in the United States, Italy and Spain. Nucleic acid was either cDNA or gDNA, and it came from T cells, B-cell-depleted T cells, or PBMCs.

Germline V gives CDR1 MNHNY, CDR2 SVGAGI (reference sequence). The ends lost 0 bases at V and 3 bases at J; junction bases unmatched: 5. This CDR3 has 15 residues. The sequence derives from a human donor in a cohort sampled during active COVID-19. Sequencing was carried out using peripheral blood. V is TRBV6-6 and J is TRBJ2-7; 7 nucleotides match TRBD2. The CDR3 reads CASSYSPGGFYEQYV. The DNA for the CDR3 is TGTGCCAGCAGTTACTCCCCCGGGGGGTTCTACGAGCAGTACGTC.